The 10 T cell receptor beta chains presented below share a single source sample, sequenced in a study of cytomegalovirus exposure and HLA in healthy donors. A multiplex PCR was run with 60 Vbeta primers and 13 Jbeta primers. The table came from immunoSEQ multiplex PCR; TCRdb's copy has only in-frame clones and leaves some out. The data show approximately 210,000 clones, over 60% seen once. Sequenced material: PBMCs. These receptors were obtained from a woman aged 35 to 49 in good health and CMV-seronegative.

The chain carries TRBV7-8 and TRBJ1-2; D is ambiguous. The CDR3 is 14 amino acids. Germline assignment: CDR1 SGHVS and CDR2 FQNEAQ. V lost 5 bases and J 0 bases, leaving 10 bases between the germline ends. The CDR3 DNA is TGTGCCAGCAGCCAATCCGGGACTAACTATGGCTACACCTTC. This sequence encodes CASSQSGTNYGYTF.

The V gene is TRBV11-3, the J gene TRBJ2-5; 8 bases match TRBD2. CDR1 is SGHNT, CDR2 YENEEA, per germline. This CDR3 has 15 residues. J was trimmed by 4 bases and V by 3 bases; bases with no gene match: 7. CDR3 DNA: TGTGCCAGCAGCTTCCGACGGGAGGGATCAGAGACCCAGTACTTC. It encodes CASSFRREGSETQYF.

CDR3 amino acids: CASSQKGQVQETQYF. CDR3 DNA: TGCGCCAGCAGTCAAAAGGGACAGGTACAAGAGACCCAGTACTTC. This chain connects TRBV23-1 to TRBJ2-5, with TRBD1 matching 8 bases. TRBV23-1 is treated as an ORF (open reading frame) with a function not yet certain. V was clipped by 2 bases and J by 2 bases; unmatched bases: 4. The CDR3 sequence is 15 residues long.

The V call is TRBV19, the J call TRBJ2-3, with TRBD1 matching 12 bases. Germline V gene data show CDR1 as LNHDA and CDR2 as SQIVND (reference sequence). The CDR3 is 15 residues long. V lost 4 bases to trimming and J lost 7 bases; unmatched junction nucleotides: 6. CDR3 sequence (DNA): TGTGCCAGTAGTACACCCGGGACAGGGGGCAATACGCAGTATTTT. It yields the protein CASSTPGTGGNTQYF.

In DNA, the CDR3 is TGTGCCAGCAGCTTACACGGGAACGGGAGAGTGTTTTTT. As protein: CASSLHGNGRVFF. The chain couples TRBV7-2 to TRBJ1-4; D is unclear. Per germline, CDR1 SGHTA and CDR2 FQGNSA. The ends were cut back, 2 bases at V and 15 bases at J, with 16 bases in the middle. The CDR3 runs to 13 residues.

About this clone itself: Relative to the germline gene, one junction end is altered; a read error may explain this. The V call is TRBV27, the J call TRBJ2-5, with no clear D. The CDR3 has 14 amino acids. Per germline, CDR1 MNHEY and CDR2 SMNVEV (reference sequence). The CDR3 region is CASSLSEAEETRYF. The CDR3 coding sequence is TGTGCCAGCAGTTTATCTGAGGCAGAAGAGACCCGGTACTTC.

This clone was seen a few times. CDR3 loop: CASSPLATSSYNEQFF. The DNA of the CDR3 is TGTGCCAGCTCACCACTAGCAACTAGCTCCTACAATGAGCAGTTCTTC. V gene TRBV18 combines with J gene TRBJ2-1; TRBD2 might be the D (5 bases). The CDR3 totals 16 residues. V was clipped by 1 base and J by 0 bases, with 10 bases between them. Per germline, CDR1 KGHSH and CDR2 LQKENI.

The J gene is TRBJ1-5, the V gene TRBV7-2; D unclear. Trimming stripped 0 bases from V and 4 bases from J, with 4 bases between. CDR3 length: 13 amino acids. Per the germline V gene, CDR1 is SGHTA and CDR2 is FQGNSA. CDR3 protein: CASSLAQNQPQHF. In DNA form, the CDR3 reads TGTGCCAGCAGCTTAGCTCAGAATCAGCCCCAGCATTTT.

The chain is built from TRBV6-1 and TRBJ2-5; 10 bases fit TRBD2. The CDR3 length is 16 residues. Germline V gene lookup returns CDR1 MNHNS and CDR2 SASEGT. The trim removed 1 base at V and 3 bases at J, leaving 5 bases unmatched. CDR3 coding DNA: TGTGCCAGCAGTGAAGGGCTAGCGGGAGTGAAAGAGACCCAGTACTTC. This translates into CASSEGLAGVKETQYF.

The J gene is TRBJ2-3, the V gene TRBV7-3; D is uncertain. V was pared by 0 bases and J by 0 bases, with 4 bases between. The V gene's germline CDR1 is SGHTA and CDR2 FQGTGA. The CDR3 has 14 residues. CDR3 sequence reads: CASSLTYSTDTQYF. DNA for the CDR3: TGTGCCAGCAGCTTAACGTATAGCACAGATACGCAGTATTTT. Full variable domain (remainder filled in from reference TRBV7-3 and TRBJ2-3): GAGVSQTPSNKVTEKGKYVELRCDPISGHTALYWYRQSLGQGPEFLIYFQGTGAADDSGLPNDRFFAVRPEGSVSTLKIQRTERGDSAVYLCASSLTYSTDTQYFGPGTRLTVL.